This T cell receptor (beta chain) comes out of a study of blood T cell repertoires in COVID-19. Study-level background: Researchers got acute and convalescent COVID-19 samples from the United States, Italy and Spain. T cells, B-cell-depleted T cells, or PBMCs supplied cDNA or gDNA.

Study processing details: Reference gene primers were amplified, and this amplification served to estimate nucleated cell counts. Profiling relied on immunoSEQ multiplex PCR, and the TCRdb table lists in-frame clones only, not all of them. V and J calls and clone size are those listed in that table; D and trimming were worked out from the DNA. The data hold under 200,000 clones, with approximately 83% observed a single time. V lost 6 bases to trimming and J lost 0 bases; unmatched junction nucleotides: 6. Germline V gene data show CDR1 as MDHEN and CDR2 as SYDVKM. This CDR3 has 17 residues. This sequence was found in a man aged 55-75 years with acute or convalescent COVID-19. The sequencing input was peripheral blood. The chain recombines TRBV28 with TRBJ1-5; 12 bases map to TRBD1. Written as DNA, the CDR3 is TGTGCCAGCAGGGGACAGGGGGCTTCTTATAGCAATCAGCCCCAGCATTTT. It yields the protein CASRGQGASYSNQPQHF.